This T cell receptor (beta chain) was sequenced during a study of blood T cell repertoires in COVID-19 (dated by TCRdb to about 2020). Notes on the research overall: The collaborator samples originated in the United States, Italy and Spain and spanned the acute and convalescent phases of COVID-19. HLA class I and class II types, where available, came from metadata supplied by the sample provider rather than from assay-based typing. A de-identified subject ID, COVID-19 status, age in years and sex were almost always included in the sample metadata. The material from the prospective study consisted of cDNA or gDNA derived from T cells, B-cell-depleted T cells, or PBMCs. The samples were drawn from two sources: the first 160 participants of the ongoing ImmuneRACE study, and 1,200 or so subjects contributed by 6 global collaborators. The repertoires were released in a freely available public database meant as a resource for research on the immune response to SARS-CoV-2. Subjects who had been exposed to COVID-19, were actively infected with it, or had recovered from it provided the deeply sampled blood TCRbeta repertoires that made up the dataset.

TCRbeta CDR3 regions were amplified from genomic DNA using the immunoSEQ Assay, a bias-controlled multiplex PCR. In the paper's pipeline: Nucleated cell counts per sample were estimated from amplification of reference gene primers within the assay. To quantify the absolute abundance of each unique TCRbeta CDR3 rearrangement, sequence reads were collapsed and filtered. For each sample, productive Simpson clonality was calculated by taking the square root of Simpson's diversity index across productive rearrangements. What TCRdb holds here is the immuneACCESS table cut down to in-frame rearrangements. Part of the clones is not present; checked against another copy, under half of the missing clones reflect an unresolved V gene, and the others are unexplained. V, J and clone size are taken as reported in that table, and D and trimming were inferred from the DNA itself. The sample profile shows more than 250,000 clones; roughly 85% of them were found once. The ten largest clonotypes hold roughly 4.6% of the sample.

As to this clone: The antigen it recognizes is unknown. No clone much larger than this one lies a single base away; base qualities are absent.

General conclusions and limits of the study: How much clinical and demographic metadata was included differed by source and by participant, and the metadata was provided uncurated.

The CDR3 covers 15 residues, taking in both the cysteine and the phenylalanine. The DNA shown is the 45-base CDR3, in frame from base 1. The CDR1 and CDR2 encoded by the germline V gene are MNHEY and SVGAGI. Trimming at the junction amounts to 0 bases on V and 8 bases on J, and the germline ends lie 13 bases apart. Collaborating institutions collected whole blood in K2EDTA tubes following their own protocols. For TCRbeta analysis, collaborators shipped samples in one of three forms: frozen whole blood, isolated PBMCs, or DNA extracted from either of those sample types. Here the chain combines TRBV6-5 and TRBJ1-4; matching of 5 bases hints at TRBD1 as the D gene. The specimen was peripheral blood. The TCR sequence derives from a man aged 45 to 65 with active or convalescent COVID-19. The base sequence is TGTGCCAGCAGTTACTCGTGGGGGGGTGACGAAAAACTGTTTTTT. This encodes CASSYSWGGDEKLFF.